This entry lists 18 T cell receptor beta chains sequenced from one sample in a study of blood T cell repertoires in COVID-19 (dated by TCRdb to the early 2020s). Library preparation was by the immunoSEQ multiplex PCR assay. Here the immuneACCESS table is served through TCRdb, limited to in-frame sequences with V and J called. Missing clones are a known gap in these copies; in checked studies unresolved V genes cover under half, and the rest lacks a known reason. Present in this sample are over 250,000 clones, approximately 86% of which were seen just once. The ten largest account for around a tenth of the sample. Sequenced: peripheral blood. The receptor set was obtained from a middle-aged man who had recovered from COVID-19.

The chain employs TRBV29-1 and TRBJ1-1; perhaps TRBD1 as D (5 bases). Trimming shortened V by 5 bases and J by 9 bases, and 19 bases separated the two germline ends. From germline, CDR1 is SQVTM and CDR2 ANQGSEA. This CDR3 contains 13 residues. This CDR3 is CSVRRDTGTQAFF. The CDR3, as DNA: TGCAGCGTTCGACGCGATACCGGGACTCAAGCTTTCTTT.

The genes are TRBV6-2 or TRBV6-3 and TRBJ2-7; TRBD2 agrees at 10 bases. Germline V CDR1 and CDR2: MNHEY, SVGEGT. This CDR3 spans 17 amino acids. V was pared by 2 bases and J by 3 bases, with 10 bases of the junction left unmatched. The CDR3 DNA sequence: TGTGCCAGCAGTTACAGGGCCCCTAGCGGGGGAATCTACGAGCAGTACTTC. This translates into CASSYRAPSGGIYEQYF.

CDR3 region: CASSVGQGASGELFF. The CDR3 DNA follows: TGTGCCAGCAGCGTTGGACAGGGGGCCTCCGGGGAGCTGTTTTTT. J is TRBJ2-2 and V is TRBV9; 11 nucleotides align to TRBD1. The CDR3 sequence is 15 residues long. Germline V CDR1 and CDR2: SGDLS, YYNGEE. V was pared by 2 bases and J by 6 bases, with 3 bases of the junction left unmatched.

The chain has TRBV15 and TRBJ2-1; D gene ambiguous. CDR1 and CDR2 (germline): LNHNV, YYDKDF (reference sequence). The length of the CDR3 is 12 residues. The V gene lost 1 base and the J gene lost 8 bases, with 6 bases spanning the gap. DNA of the CDR3: TGTGCCACCAGCAGAGTAGCTTATGAGCAGTTCTTC. Its protein product is CATSRVAYEQFF.

The chain is built from TRBV2 and TRBJ2-7, with D hard to call. Germline CDR1 is SNHLY and CDR2 is FYNNEI. The CDR3 is made up of 12 amino acids. V was clipped by 5 bases and J by 4 bases, with 9 bases between them. The CDR3 reads CASSRDFYEQYF. CDR3 in DNA: TGTGCCAGCAGTAGAGATTTTTACGAGCAGTACTTC.

The V gene is TRBV19, the J gene TRBJ2-3; a possible D gene is TRBD1 (6 bases). V dropped 10 bases and J dropped 1 base, with 15 bases sitting between them. Per germline, CDR1 LNHDA and CDR2 SQIVND (reference sequence). CDR3 length equals 14 residues. The CDR3 protein is CATTGAGGTDTQYF. For the CDR3, the DNA is TGTGCCACCACCGGGGCAGGGGGCACAGATACGCAGTATTTT.

The chain uses TRBV19 and TRBJ2-7; 7 bases fit TRBD1. This CDR3 has 14 residues. V gave up 10 bases and J gave up 0 bases; unmatched junction bases: 9. In germline, CDR1 is LNHDA, CDR2 SQIVND (reference sequence). This CDR3 reads CATATGFSSYEQYF. CDR3 in DNA: TGTGCCACCGCGACAGGGTTCAGCTCCTACGAGCAGTACTTC.

V gene TRBV5-5 combines with J gene TRBJ1-2; the D gene is possibly TRBD1 (6 bases). Per germline, CDR1 SGHKS and CDR2 YYEKEE (reference sequence). The V end lost 4 bases, the J end lost 0 bases, and 13 bases lay between the germline ends. This CDR3 spans 15 amino acids. The CDR3 DNA sequence: TGTGCCAGCAGCACCGGACAGTCAGCTAACTATGGCTACACCTTC. Translation gives CASSTGQSANYGYTF.

V gene TRBV7-8 combines with J gene TRBJ2-5, with D maybe TRBD2 (7 bases). V was cut by 5 bases and J by 4 bases, with 17 bases left in between. Germline CDR1 reads SGHVS; CDR2 reads FQNEAQ. CDR3 length: 15 amino acids. The CDR3 bases are TGTGCCAGCAGCCCGAGGGGGGGGCGAACAGAGACCCAGTACTTC. Encoded protein: CASSPRGGRTETQYF.

The chain is built from TRBV6-5 and TRBJ2-1; D is possibly TRBD2 (5 bases). Looked up from germline, CDR1 is MNHEY and CDR2 is SVGAGI. Trimming removed 8 bases from V and 7 bases from J, with 9 bases in between. There are 11 residues in the CDR3. The CDR3 bases are TGTGCCAGCTCCGGACTGAATGAGCAGTTCTTC. Amino acid sequence: CASSGLNEQFF.

V gene TRBV2 combines with J gene TRBJ1-1; D is unresolved. The germline V and J ends were trimmed by 6 bases and 1 base, with 15 bases remaining between them. CDR1 and CDR2 (germline): SNHLY, FYNNEI. The CDR3 spans 15 residues. The CDR3 region is CASRALTAPNTEAFF. CDR3 sequence (DNA): TGTGCCAGCAGAGCACTCACAGCTCCGAACACTGAAGCTTTCTTT.

The CDR3 DNA reads TGTGCCAGCAGTTACTCGGGAAGCGGGTACACCTACGAGCAGTACTTC. Encoded protein: CASSYSGSGYTYEQYF. The chain carries TRBV6-5 and TRBJ2-7, with a weak D call TRBD2 (6 bases). Trimming left V 0 bases short and J 2 bases short, with 14 bases between. The CDR3 covers 16 residues. CDR1 is MNHEY, CDR2 SVGAGI, per germline.

The rearrangement joins TRBV19 to TRBJ2-1, with D possibly being TRBD1 (6 bases). Germline CDR1 is LNHDA and CDR2 is SQIVND (reference sequence). The CDR3 length is 17 residues. V lost 0 bases and J 4 bases, leaving 16 bases between the germline ends. The CDR3 DNA reads TGTGCCAGTAGTATAGACTCTGGGGGCCCACTTTACAATGAGCAGTTCTTC. Translating it yields CASSIDSGGPLYNEQFF.

V is TRBV7-9 and J is TRBJ2-5; 7 bases map to TRBD2. The CDR3 loop spans 14 amino acids. The germline CDR1 and CDR2 sequences are SEHNR and FQNEAQ (reference sequence). The ends lost 5 bases at V and 7 bases at J; junction bases unmatched: 10. This CDR3 is CASSHSGMGGTQYF. The DNA of the CDR3 is TGTGCCAGCAGCCACAGCGGGATGGGTGGGACCCAGTACTTC.

V is TRBV7-2 and J is TRBJ1-2, with 11 positions matching TRBD1. V was clipped by 5 bases and J by 11 bases; unmatched bases: 7. The CDR3 extends over 13 amino acids. Germline assignment: CDR1 SGHTA and CDR2 FQGNSA. The CDR3 sequence: CASSLGQGARYTF. The CDR3 DNA reads TGTGCCAGCAGCCTTGGACAGGGGGCGAGGTACACCTTC.

V usage is TRBV6-6 and J usage is TRBJ2-1; 9 bases are a match to TRBD1. The germline V gene encodes CDR1 MNHNY and CDR2 SVGAGI (reference sequence). The CDR3 sequence is 15 residues long. V shed 6 bases and J 9 bases; nucleotides not matched to a gene: 12. The CDR3 loop reads CASRETGTGQGEQFF. CDR3 bases: TGTGCCAGCAGAGAAACCGGGACAGGGCAGGGTGAGCAGTTCTTC.

The chain couples TRBV19 to TRBJ1-4, with a possible D match to TRBD1 (6 bases). This CDR3 region has 13 residues. Germline lookup yields CDR1 LNHDA and CDR2 SQIVND (reference sequence). V was pared by 5 bases and J by 7 bases, with 11 bases between. CDR3 coding DNA: TGTGCCAGTAGTGGGGGCAGGGGTGAAAAACTGTTTTTT. Protein: CASSGGRGEKLFF.

The rearrangement uses TRBV6-5 and TRBJ2-7, with TRBD2 as a possible D gene (6 bases). Trimming took off 0 bases at V and 6 bases at J, with 15 bases between the two ends. The germline V gene encodes CDR1 MNHEY and CDR2 SVGAGI. This CDR3 region has 15 residues. The CDR3 loop reads CASSYSGGEASEQYF. CDR3 nucleotides: TGTGCCAGCAGTTACTCCGGGGGTGAGGCAAGCGAGCAGTACTTC.